This entry lists 5 T cell receptor beta chains sequenced from one sample in a study of PD-1 blockade in classical Hodgkin lymphoma. Relapse was seen in all patients after autologous stem cell transplantation, and brentuximab vedotin exposure was variable. Method: immunoSEQ multiplex PCR; TCRdb's copy keeps in-frame clones and lacks some. The sample yields about 110,000 clones, 80% to 90% seen once. This sample comprised peripheral blood mononuclear cells (PBMCs), obtained before the second cycle of nivolumab. The source of these receptors is a human donor with classical Hodgkin lymphoma.

This clone has a single count. This chain joins TRBV15 and TRBJ2-3; unclear D gene. This CDR3 contains 13 residues. CDR1 is LNHNV and CDR2 is YYDKDF in the germline V gene (reference sequence). The V and J ends lost 1 base and 3 bases respectively, with 5 bases between them. CDR3 in DNA: TGTGCCACCAGCAGAGTCACAACAGATACGCAGTATTTT. Translation: CATSRVTTDTQYF.

The chain employs TRBV4-3 and TRBJ2-5; unclear D gene. The CDR3 extends over 16 amino acids. Per the germline V gene, CDR1 is LGHNA and CDR2 is YSLEER. V dropped 1 base and J dropped 4 bases, with 16 bases sitting between them. The CDR3 coding sequence is TGCGCCAGCAGCCAAGGGGGTGGTGGCGTTCGAGAGACCCAGTACTTC. Protein sequence: CASSQGGGGVRETQYF.

V and J are TRBV2 and TRBJ2-1, with D unclear. CDR3 length: 12 amino acids. CDR1 and CDR2 (germline): SNHLY, FYNNEI. The V and J ends lost 6 bases and 7 bases respectively, with 10 bases between them. The CDR3 sequence is CASRDLGNEQFF. CDR3 bases: TGTGCCAGCAGGGACCTAGGGAATGAGCAGTTCTTC.

The chain couples TRBV9 to TRBJ2-5; D remains ambiguous. The germline V and J ends were trimmed by 0 bases and 2 bases, with 5 bases remaining between them. The CDR3 contains 13 residues. Germline V lookup: CDR1 SGDLS, CDR2 YYNGEE. CDR3 loop: CASSVGGQETQYF. For the CDR3, the DNA is TGTGCCAGCAGCGTAGGAGGACAAGAGACCCAGTACTTC.

The genes are TRBV5-4 and TRBJ2-7; 7 nucleotides match TRBD1. CDR1 and CDR2 from the germline V gene are SGHNT and YYREEE (reference sequence). This CDR3 contains 13 residues. The V segment lost 5 bases and the J segment 0 bases; nucleotides outside the gene matches: 2. The CDR3 DNA reads TGTGCCAGCAGTTGGGACAGCTCCTACGAGCAGTACTTC. Translating it yields CASSWDSSYEQYF.